This is a list of T cell receptor beta chains from one sample in a study of cytomegalovirus exposure and HLA in healthy donors. This table comes from immunoSEQ multiplex PCR, and its TCRdb copy is limited to in-frame clones, with some not included. The sample shows about 120,000 clones, 85% to 90% of them seen only once. The specimen sequenced was PBMCs. The receptors derive from a woman in her late teens or twenties in good health and CMV-seropositive. Each CDR3 is given with its conserved first and last residue.

v_gene,j_gene,CDR3aa
TRBV11-2,TRBJ2-3,CASSFGGDTQYF
TRBV9,TRBJ2-7,CASSVGGGMYEQYF
TRBV4-2,TRBJ2-2,CASSSESRTRSDPNTGELFF
TRBV30,TRBJ1-1,CAWGPGDRDSPEAFF
TRBV25-1,TRBJ2-1,CASSDPTSPYDEQFF
TRBV5-8,TRBJ1-2,CASSLKTALYGYTF
TRBV7-9,TRBJ1-1,CASSNFQGLMNTEAFF
TRBV6-1,TRBJ2-7,CASRQESEQYF
TRBV4-1,TRBJ2-5,CASSPLPSGGRKETQYF
TRBV27,TRBJ2-7,CASSLVAGGYEQYF
TRBV4-2,TRBJ2-1,CASSQEGGGTLFF
TRBV6-5,TRBJ1-2,CASTLGQSYGYTF
TRBV10-3,TRBJ2-2,CAISEGGPPTGELFF
TRBV18,TRBJ1-2,CASSPYSGTGYGYTF
TRBV4-3,TRBJ2-3,CASSQDVPSLAGADTQYF
TRBV7-9,TRBJ1-1,CASSLGDHTEAFF
TRBV5-6,TRBJ2-7,CASSLAGRHGYEQYF
TRBV14,TRBJ1-5,CASSQKSSNQPQHF
TRBV15,TRBJ2-7,CATSRGRTGAYEQYF
TRBV4-1,TRBJ1-1,CASSRGETEAFF
TRBV5-3,TRBJ2-7,CARSLTGGYEQYF
TRBV19,TRBJ2-3,CASSSSGTVWFTQYF
TRBV25-1,TRBJ1-1,CASSEARGKNTEAFF
TRBV10-3,TRBJ1-1,CAISESRHLILLNTEAFF
TRBV5-8,TRBJ1-2,CASSSGQGAAYGYTF
TRBV7-2,TRBJ1-5,CASSAAQGSGDQPQHF
TRBV5-8,TRBJ2-7,CASSVLGSYEQYF
TRBV7-2,TRBJ2-7,CASSFDRGRYEQYF
TRBV5-6,TRBJ2-1,CASSLTGAGSYNEQFF
TRBV21-1,TRBJ2-7,CASSASGTATYEQYF
TRBV7-9,TRBJ1-5,CASSLGTGVNNQPQHF
TRBV25-1,TRBJ2-3,CASSAGQGIGQYF
TRBV19,TRBJ1-1,CASSIDYQGGEAFF
TRBV29-1,TRBJ1-2,CSAQEVYGYTF
TRBV21-1,TRBJ1-5,CASSTDTDNQPQHF
TRBV30,TRBJ1-3,CASYPGQGSGNTIYF
TRBV4-3,TRBJ2-3,CASSPGPTDTDTQYF
TRBV18,TRBJ2-7,CASSPSSGTNSYEQYF